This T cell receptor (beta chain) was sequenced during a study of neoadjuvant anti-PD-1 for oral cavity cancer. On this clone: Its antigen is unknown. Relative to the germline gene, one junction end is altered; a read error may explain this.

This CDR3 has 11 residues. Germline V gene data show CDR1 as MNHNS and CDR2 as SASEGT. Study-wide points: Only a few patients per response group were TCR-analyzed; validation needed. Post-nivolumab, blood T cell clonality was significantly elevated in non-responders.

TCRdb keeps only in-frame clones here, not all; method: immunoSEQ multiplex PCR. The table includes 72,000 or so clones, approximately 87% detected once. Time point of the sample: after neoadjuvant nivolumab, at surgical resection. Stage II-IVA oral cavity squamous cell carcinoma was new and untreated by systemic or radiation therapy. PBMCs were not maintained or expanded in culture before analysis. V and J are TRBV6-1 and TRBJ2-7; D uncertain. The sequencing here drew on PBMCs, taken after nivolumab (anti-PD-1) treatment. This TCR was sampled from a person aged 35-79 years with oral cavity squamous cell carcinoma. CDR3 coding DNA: TGTGCCAGCAGTGAATGGGTTGATGCCCACTTC. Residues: CASSEWVDAHF.